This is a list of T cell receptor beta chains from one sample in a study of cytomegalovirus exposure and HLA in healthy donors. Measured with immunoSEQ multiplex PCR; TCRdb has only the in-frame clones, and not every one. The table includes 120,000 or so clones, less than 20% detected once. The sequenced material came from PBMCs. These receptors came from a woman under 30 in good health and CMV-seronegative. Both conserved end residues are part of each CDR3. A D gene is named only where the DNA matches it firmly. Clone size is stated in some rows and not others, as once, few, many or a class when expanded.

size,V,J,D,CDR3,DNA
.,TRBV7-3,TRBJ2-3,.,CASSLGTQSTDTQYF,TGTGCCAGCAGCCTCGGGACACAGAGCACAGATACGCAGTATTTT
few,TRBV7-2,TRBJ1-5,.,CASSPPGNQPQHF,TGTGCCAGCAGCCCCCCCGGCAATCAGCCCCAGCATTTT
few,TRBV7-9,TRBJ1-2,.,CASGAAEGYTF,TGTGCCAGCGGCGCGGCCGAGGGCTACACCTTC
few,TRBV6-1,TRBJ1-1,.,CASSDPGKTMNTEAFF,TGTGCCAGCAGTGACCCGGGAAAGACCATGAACACTGAAGCTTTCTTT
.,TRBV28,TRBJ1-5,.,CASNPTGYQPQHF,TGTGCCAGCAACCCGACAGGATATCAGCCCCAGCATTTT
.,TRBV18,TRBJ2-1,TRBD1,CASSLQGEGNEQFF,TGTGCCAGCTCTCTCCAGGGGGAAGGGAATGAGCAGTTCTTC
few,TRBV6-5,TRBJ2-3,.,CASSVQGGTQYF,TGTGCCAGCAGTGTGCAGGGGGGTACGCAGTATTTT
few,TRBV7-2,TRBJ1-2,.,CASSQAPGAQYGYTF,TGTGCCAGCAGCCAAGCCCCAGGGGCCCAATATGGCTACACCTTC
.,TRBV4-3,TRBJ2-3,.,CASSQDGGDTDTQYF,TGCGCCAGCAGCCAAGATGGAGGGGACACAGATACGCAGTATTTT
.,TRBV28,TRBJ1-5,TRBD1,CASSLRQGYQPQHF,TGTGCCAGCAGTTTACGACAGGGATATCAGCCCCAGCATTTT
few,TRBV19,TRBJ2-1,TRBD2,CASNPGLAGNEQFF,TGTGCCAGTAACCCGGGACTAGCGGGGAATGAGCAGTTCTTC
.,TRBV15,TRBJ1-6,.,CATSTRTGSPLHF,TGTGCCACCAGCACTCGGACTGGTTCACCCCTCCACTTT
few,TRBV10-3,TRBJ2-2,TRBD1,CAITKTGTTGELFF,TGTGCCATCACCAAGACAGGGACCACCGGGGAGCTGTTTTTT
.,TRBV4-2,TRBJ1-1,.,CASSQDSFRSTEAFF,TGTGCCAGCAGCCAAGATTCCTTTAGGAGCACTGAAGCTTTCTTT
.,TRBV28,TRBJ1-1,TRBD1,CASSIPGQGCFF,TGTGCCAGCAGTATACCGGGACAGGGGTGCTTCTTT
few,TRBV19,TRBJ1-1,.,CASSIMAENTEAFF,TGTGCCAGTAGTATAATGGCAGAGAACACTGAAGCTTTCTTT
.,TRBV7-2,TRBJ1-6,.,CASSLQGNNSPLHF,TGTGCCAGCAGCTTACAGGGGAACAATTCACCCCTCCACTTT
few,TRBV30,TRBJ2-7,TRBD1,CAWRGYRGHYEQYF,TGTGCCTGGAGAGGCTACAGGGGGCACTACGAGCAGTACTTC
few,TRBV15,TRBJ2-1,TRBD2,CATSRDFAGDNEQFF,TGTGCCACCAGCAGAGATTTCGCGGGGGACAATGAGCAGTTCTTC
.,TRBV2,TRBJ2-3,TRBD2,CASRGGRSSTDTQYF,TGTGCCAGCAGGGGGGGGAGATCTAGCACAGATACGCAGTATTTT
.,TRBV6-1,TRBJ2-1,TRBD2,CASFALLAGKGQFF,TGTGCCAGCTTTGCTTTACTAGCGGGTAAGGGGCAGTTCTTC
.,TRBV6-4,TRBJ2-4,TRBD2,CASSEKAGGNIQYF,TGTGCCAGCAGTGAGAAGGCGGGGGGCAACATTCAGTACTTC
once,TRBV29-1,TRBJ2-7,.,CSVGSGGRTYEQYF,TGCAGCGTTGGTTCGGGGGGCCGAACCTACGAGCAGTACTTC
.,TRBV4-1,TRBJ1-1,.,CASSHDDSTEAFF,TGCGCCAGCAGCCATGATGACAGTACTGAAGCTTTCTTT